Below, 22 T cell receptor beta chains from the same sample are listed, as sequenced in a study of control samples from healthy donors and cancer patients. Libraries were prepared by immunoSEQ multiplex PCR; TCRdb keeps only in-frame clonotypes and omits some of them. The sample consists of over 150,000 clones, roughly 94% of them appearing once. Material for sequencing was blood. These TCRs come from a woman in her late teens or twenties in good health.

V and J are TRBV6-2 or TRBV6-3 and TRBJ1-2, with TRBD1 as a possible D gene (6 bases). The CDR3 loop spans 17 amino acids. Germline assignment: CDR1 MNHEY and CDR2 SVGEGT. Trimming took off 0 bases at V and 0 bases at J, with 14 bases between the two ends. The CDR3 reads CASSYSILQGANYGYTF. The CDR3 region has the DNA TGTGCCAGCAGTTACTCGATACTACAGGGAGCTAACTATGGCTACACCTTC.

This chain joins TRBV29-1 and TRBJ2-1; D may be TRBD2 (6 bases). This CDR3 region has 13 residues. V lost 2 bases to trimming and J lost 8 bases, with 13 bases between them. Per the germline V gene, CDR1 is SQVTM and CDR2 is ANQGSEA. The CDR3 DNA sequence: TGCAGCGTTGAATATTTTGGAGGGGATGAGCAGTTCTTC. Its protein product is CSVEYFGGDEQFF.

J is TRBJ2-5 and V is TRBV11-2, with 7 bases identical to TRBD1. This CDR3 contains 14 residues. The V segment lost 5 bases and the J segment 3 bases; nucleotides outside the gene matches: 6. The germline CDR1 and CDR2 sequences are SGHAT and FQNNGV. This chain's CDR3 is CASSPRQGKETQYF. CDR3 DNA: TGTGCCAGCAGCCCGCGACAGGGCAAAGAGACCCAGTACTTC.

The V call is TRBV2, the J call TRBJ1-4, with D uncertain. The CDR3 totals 13 residues. Germline V gene sequence: CDR1 SNHLY, CDR2 FYNNEI. V lost 3 bases, J lost 6 bases, and 8 bases lay in between. The CDR3 protein is CASSEARDEKLFF. The DNA for the CDR3 is TGTGCCAGCAGTGAGGCCAGAGATGAAAAACTGTTTTTT.

The rearrangement uses TRBV19 and TRBJ1-4; TRBD1 matches 8 bases. The V and J ends lost 3 bases and 8 bases, in that order; junction bases with no gene match: 5. Germline loops: CDR1 LNHDA, CDR2 SQIVND (reference sequence). The CDR3 runs to 14 residues. CDR3 sequence: CASSMDRVREKLFF. The CDR3, as DNA: TGTGCCAGTAGTATGGACAGGGTCCGCGAAAAACTGTTTTTT.

The V and J genes are TRBV6-1 and TRBJ1-1; D might be TRBD1 (6 bases). CDR1 is MNHNS, CDR2 SASEGT, per germline. V lost 2 bases and J lost 0, with 10 bases in between. The CDR3 totals 15 residues. CDR3 loop: CASSEFGGMNTEAFF. The CDR3 coding sequence is TGTGCCAGCAGTGAATTCGGGGGCATGAACACTGAAGCTTTCTTT.

V and J are TRBV7-2 and TRBJ2-7; 9 bases are shared with TRBD1. Germline values: CDR1 SGHTA, CDR2 FQGNSA. With V trimmed by 4 bases and J by 7 bases, 11 bases remained unmatched. This CDR3 has 15 residues. Here the CDR3 reads CASSSSSGTGREQYF. CDR3 coding DNA: TGTGCCAGCAGCTCCTCCTCCGGGACAGGGCGGGAGCAGTACTTC.

The rearrangement joins TRBV10-3 to TRBJ2-5, with D possibly TRBD2 on 6 matching bases. Trimming stripped 11 bases from V and 5 bases from J, with 9 bases between. Per germline, CDR1 ENHRY and CDR2 SYGVKD. This CDR3 region has 10 residues. The CDR3 loop is CAAGGETQYF. Here the CDR3 DNA reads TGTGCCGCCGGAGGGGAGACCCAGTACTTC.

The rearrangement uses TRBV7-3 and TRBJ2-2; maybe TRBD2 (6 bases). This CDR3 is 16 amino acids long. Germline-derived CDR1 and CDR2 are SGHTA and FQGTGA. Trimming took 2 bases from V and 1 from J, leaving 11 bases between them. CDR3 DNA: TGTGCCAGCAGCTTACAGGCGGGGCAGAACACCGGGGAGCTGTTTTTT. Its translation: CASSLQAGQNTGELFF. Filled out from reference TRBV7-3 and TRBJ2-2, the complete variable domain reads GAGVSQTPSNKVTEKGKYVELRCDPISGHTALYWYRQSLGQGPEFLIYFQGTGAADDSGLPNDRFFAVRPEGSVSTLKIQRTERGDSAVYLCASSLQAGQNTGELFFGEGSRLTVL.

This chain uses TRBV6-4 with TRBJ2-2; 7 bases line up with TRBD2. With 3 bases clipped from V and 5 bases from J, the junction kept 3 bases outside the gene matches. The CDR3 sequence is 14 residues long. Germline CDR1 reads MRHNA; CDR2 reads SNTAGT. The CDR3 is CASSEGSGTGELFF. The CDR3 DNA sequence: TGTGCCAGCAGTGAGGGTAGCGGGACCGGGGAGCTGTTTTTT.

The chain uses TRBV18 and TRBJ1-6, with TRBD1 matching over 8 bases. The CDR3 sequence is 14 residues long. With V trimmed by 2 bases and J by 8 bases, 2 bases remained unmatched. CDR1 is KGHSH, CDR2 LQKENI, per germline. The CDR3 spells CASSPTGGDSPLHF. The CDR3 DNA follows: TGTGCCAGCTCACCAACAGGGGGAGATTCACCCCTCCACTTT.

This sequence joins TRBV6-2 or TRBV6-3 and TRBJ2-7; D is perhaps TRBD2 (5 bases). The CDR3 length is 14 residues. Germline lookup yields CDR1 MNHEY and CDR2 SVGEGT. The V end lost 2 bases, the J end lost 5 bases, and 13 bases lay between the germline ends. Written as DNA, the CDR3 is TGTGCCAGCAGTTACGATCGGGAACCCCACGAGCAGTACTTC. Its translation is CASSYDREPHEQYF.

This chain joins TRBV28 and TRBJ1-6, with D uncertain. CDR1 MDHEN and CDR2 SYDVKM come from the germline V gene. V dropped 6 bases and J dropped 9 bases, with 15 bases sitting between them. CDR3 size: 14 residues. The CDR3 region is CASRPEGHVSPLHF. CDR3 bases: TGTGCCAGCAGGCCTGAAGGGCATGTTTCACCCCTCCACTTT. The variable domain in full, with the rest retrieved from reference TRBV28 and TRBJ1-6, is DVKVTQSSRYLVKRTGEKVFLECVQDMDHENMFWYRQDPGLGLRLIYFSYDVKMKEKGDIPEGYSVSREKKERFSLILESASTNQTSMYLCASRPEGHVSPLHFGNGTRLTVT.

The chain is built from TRBV28 and TRBJ1-3; no firm D call. Between the trimmed V and J ends, which lost 3 bases and 3 bases, there was a span of 0 bases. The CDR3 has 11 amino acids. The V gene's germline CDR1 is MDHEN and CDR2 SYDVKM. The CDR3 is CASSFGNTIYF. The CDR3 region has the DNA TGTGCCAGCAGTTTTGGAAACACCATATATTTT.

The V gene is TRBV19, the J gene TRBJ2-3; TRBD1 matches at 12 bases. Trimming at V came to 4 bases and at J to 5 bases, leaving 7 bases not matched to a gene. The CDR3 sequence is 16 residues long. Germline CDR1 is LNHDA and CDR2 is SQIVND (reference sequence). As DNA, the CDR3 is TGTGCCAGTAGTACCCCGGGACAGGGGGCAGGAGATACGCAGTATTTT. Protein product: CASSTPGQGAGDTQYF.

CDR3 DNA: TGTGCCAGCAGCCCCCACGAAGACAGGGTCGGCGAGCAGTACTTC. Amino acid sequence: CASSPHEDRVGEQYF. This chain connects TRBV9 to TRBJ2-7, with 7 bases matching TRBD1. The J segment lost 6 bases and the V segment lost 4 bases, leaving 13 bases of the junction unmatched. From germline, CDR1 is SGDLS and CDR2 YYNGEE. The CDR3 runs to 15 residues. The variable domain in full, with the rest retrieved from reference TRBV9 and TRBJ2-7, is DSGVTQTPKHLITATGQRVTLRCSPRSGDLSVYWYQQSLDQGLQFLIQYYNGEERAKGNILERFSAQQFPDLHSELNLSSLELGDSALYFCASSPHEDRVGEQYFGPGTRLTVT.

A single count supports this clone. The chain uses TRBV9 and TRBJ1-4; maybe TRBD1 (5 bases). The CDR3 sequence is 14 residues long. Deletions cut 7 bases from V and 0 bases from J, with 10 bases between. Germline-derived CDR1 and CDR2 are SGDLS and YYNGEE. The CDR3 loop reads CASGAFATNEKLFF. CDR3 nucleotides: TGTGCCAGCGGGGCTTTTGCAACTAATGAAAAACTGTTTTTT.

This chain uses TRBV14 with TRBJ1-1, with D hard to call. Trimming left V 1 base short and J 6 bases short, with 15 bases between. Germline CDR1 is SGHDN and CDR2 is FVKESK. This CDR3 contains 15 residues. The CDR3 DNA reads as TGTGCCAGCAGCCAAGTGGAATGGGATGCGGCTGAAGCTTTCTTT. Translation gives CASSQVEWDAAEAFF.

The chain joins TRBV2 to TRBJ1-6; a weak D match, TRBD1 (6 bases). CDR3 size: 14 residues. With 2 bases removed from V and 6 bases from J, the gap between germline ends came to 8 bases. The germline V gene encodes CDR1 SNHLY and CDR2 FYNNEI. CDR3 region: CASSEQGFNSPLHF. The CDR3 DNA reads TGTGCCAGCAGTGAACAGGGGTTTAATTCACCCCTCCACTTT.

CDR3 sequence reads: CASSLTGGNTEAFF. CDR3 coding DNA: TGTGCCAGCAGCTTGACAGGAGGGAACACTGAAGCTTTCTTT. The V and J genes are TRBV5-8 and TRBJ1-1; tentative D call: TRBD1 (5 bases). The germline V and J ends were trimmed by 1 base and 1 base, with 8 bases remaining between them. CDR3 length: 14 amino acids. Germline V gives CDR1 SGHTS, CDR2 YDEGEE.

This rearrangement joins TRBV11-2 to TRBJ2-2, with 11 bases identical to TRBD1. Germline V gene lookup returns CDR1 SGHAT and CDR2 FQNNGV. V trimming: 5 bases; J trimming: 3 bases; junction bases outside the gene matches: 8. This CDR3 is 17 amino acids long. The CDR3 DNA follows: TGTGCCAGCAGCCACCCCCGGGACAGGGGGGACACCGGGGAGCTGTTTTTT. This codes for CASSHPRDRGDTGELFF. Full variable domain (remainder filled in from reference TRBV11-2 and TRBJ2-2): EAGVAQSPRYKIIEKRQSVAFWCNPISGHATLYWYQQILGQGPKLLIQFQNNGVVDDSQLPKDRFSAERLKGVDSTLKIQPAKLEDSAVYLCASSHPRDRGDTGELFFGEGSRLTVL.

The rearrangement joins TRBV4-1 to TRBJ1-4; TRBD1 might be the D (5 bases). This CDR3 has 15 residues. CDR1 MGHRA and CDR2 YSYEKL come from the germline V gene. The V and J ends lost 1 base and 7 bases respectively, with 13 bases between them. The CDR3 is CASSQAPGRAEKLFF. Here the CDR3 DNA reads TGCGCCAGCAGCCAAGCACCAGGGAGGGCTGAAAAACTGTTTTTT.